The 22 T cell receptor beta chains below all came from one sample that was sequenced in a study of cytomegalovirus exposure and HLA in healthy donors. PCR primers comprised 60 Vbeta and 13 Jbeta primers. Method: immunoSEQ multiplex PCR; TCRdb's copy keeps in-frame clones and lacks some. The sample holds 100,000 or so clones; just under 80% are singletons and the top ten take about 5.3%. Source material: PBMCs. The receptor source for this set is a male donor in good health and CMV-seronegative.

This clone has ten or more counts. The genes are TRBV4-1 and TRBJ1-1, with no clear D. The length of the CDR3 is 13 residues. With 4 bases removed from V and 6 bases from J, the gap between germline ends came to 12 bases. Germline CDR1 reads MGHRA; CDR2 reads YSYEKL. The CDR3 bases are TGCGCCAGCAGCCGACTGGCCAACGCTGAAGCTTTCTTT. It translates to CASSRLANAEAFF.

In its sample, this clone was seen a few times. The rearrangement links TRBV15 to TRBJ1-6; 7 bases match TRBD1. V lost 0 bases and J lost 7; bases outside the gene matches: 3. Germline loops: CDR1 LNHNV, CDR2 YYDKDF (reference sequence). The CDR3 is 15 residues long. CDR3 sequence: CATSRDGTVNSPLHF. CDR3 bases: TGTGCCACCAGCAGAGATGGGACAGTAAATTCACCCCTCCACTTT.

The rearrangement links TRBV19 to TRBJ1-2, with D tentatively TRBD1 (6 bases). Trimming pared 6 bases from V and 1 base from J, leaving 15 bases between. This CDR3 has 15 amino acids. The V gene's germline CDR1 is LNHDA and CDR2 SQIVND (reference sequence). Here the CDR3 DNA reads TGTGCCAGTAGGACGATCGCGGACAGTAACTATGGCTACACCTTC. Translating it yields CASRTIADSNYGYTF.

This clone came up a few times. The chain joins TRBV19 to TRBJ2-1; 16 bases line up with TRBD2. This CDR3 comprises 14 residues. V lost 6 bases to trimming and J lost 12 bases; unmatched junction nucleotides: 5. Germline V gene lookup returns CDR1 LNHDA and CDR2 SQIVND (reference sequence). The CDR3: CASSGTSGRGGQFF. For the CDR3, the DNA is TGTGCCAGTAGCGGGACTAGCGGGAGGGGTGGGCAGTTCTTC. The variable domain in full, with the rest retrieved from reference TRBV19 and TRBJ2-1, is DGGITQSPKYLFRKEGQNVTLSCEQNLNHDAMYWYRQDPGQGLRLIYYSQIVNDFQKGDIAEGYSVSREKKESFPLTVTSAQKNPTAFYLCASSGTSGRGGQFFGPGTRLTVL.

The rearrangement uses TRBV6-1 and TRBJ2-2; D perhaps matches TRBD2 (5 bases). V was shortened by 8 bases and J by 0 bases, with 13 bases between the two germline ends. Germline loops: CDR1 MNHNS, CDR2 SASEGT. The length of the CDR3 is 15 residues. The CDR3 sequence is CASYATKTNTGELFF. For the CDR3, the DNA is TGTGCCAGCTACGCGACTAAGACGAACACCGGGGAGCTGTTTTTT.

The chain uses TRBV7-9 and TRBJ1-5; 7 bases agree with TRBD1. Germline V gives CDR1 SEHNR, CDR2 FQNEAQ (reference sequence). The CDR3 spans 14 residues. Germline trimming cut 5 bases from V and 3 bases from J; bases unmatched to any gene: 4. The CDR3, as DNA: TGTGCCAGCAGCGCCGGGACAGTCAATCAGCCCCAGCATTTT. The encoded protein is CASSAGTVNQPQHF.

Only a few counts were recorded for this clone. V is TRBV5-1 and J is TRBJ1-4; maybe TRBD1 (6 bases). The CDR3 has 15 residues. Trimming took off 0 bases at V and 5 bases at J, with 11 bases between the two ends. Germline V gene lookup returns CDR1 SGHRS and CDR2 YFSETQ. The CDR3 reads CASSLEGEENEKLFF. DNA of the CDR3: TGCGCCAGCAGCTTGGAGGGGGAAGAAAATGAAAAACTGTTTTTT.

The gene calls are TRBV7-9 and TRBJ2-1; 12 nucleotides line up with TRBD2. The trim removed 4 bases at V and 6 bases at J, leaving 4 bases unmatched. The CDR3 totals 15 residues. Germline CDR1 reads SEHNR; CDR2 reads FQNEAQ (reference sequence). CDR3 region: CASSSGLAGSNEQFF. In nucleotides, the CDR3 is TGTGCCAGCAGCTCGGGACTAGCGGGCAGCAATGAGCAGTTCTTC.

This chain uses TRBV10-3 with TRBJ1-1, with 8 bases matching TRBD1. Germline V CDR1 and CDR2: ENHRY, SYGVKD. V lost 6 bases, J lost 0 bases, and 9 bases stayed unmatched. The CDR3 runs 16 residues. CDR3 sequence: CAIRDPATGVNTEAFF. DNA of the CDR3: TGTGCCATCAGAGACCCTGCGACAGGGGTGAACACTGAAGCTTTCTTT.

The chain uses TRBV30 and TRBJ1-4; no clear D. From germline, CDR1 is GTSNPN and CDR2 SVGIG (reference sequence). V dropped 3 bases and J dropped 6 bases, with 20 bases sitting between them. The CDR3 totals 16 residues. In DNA form, the CDR3 reads TGTGCCTGGAGGGCGGGAGGGAACGTAGGCCATGAAAAACTGTTTTTT. This encodes CAWRAGGNVGHEKLFF.

The chain couples TRBV25-1 to TRBJ2-3; TRBD2 matches 7 bases. The germline V gene encodes CDR1 MGHDK and CDR2 SYGVNS. The CDR3 totals 15 residues. The trim removed 4 bases at V and 2 bases at J, leaving 6 bases unmatched. CDR3 sequence (DNA): TGTGCCAGCAGTGTAGGCAGCGGGAACACAGATACGCAGTATTTT. Protein sequence: CASSVGSGNTDTQYF.

This chain links TRBV5-1 with TRBJ2-1; a possible D gene is TRBD1 (6 bases). The CDR3 loop spans 14 amino acids. Germline CDR1 is SGHRS and CDR2 is YFSETQ. Trimming removed 2 bases from V and 6 bases from J, with 12 bases in between. CDR3 nucleotide sequence: TGCGCCAGCAGCTTTGTTGTAGGGGGCAATGAGCAGTTCTTC. It is translated as CASSFVVGGNEQFF. Full variable domain (outside the CDR3, taken from reference TRBV5-1 and TRBJ2-1): KAGVTQTPRYLIKTRGQQVTLSCSPISGHRSVSWYQQTPGQGLQFLFEYFSETQRNKGNFPGRFSGRQFSNSRSEMNVSTLELGDSALYLCASSFVVGGNEQFFGPGTRLTVL.

This chain joins TRBV28 and TRBJ2-7; 8 bases are shared with TRBD2. The CDR3 length is 14 residues. Germline CDR1 MDHEN, CDR2 SYDVKM. Trimming at V came to 3 bases and at J to 4 bases, leaving 5 bases not matched to a gene. The DNA for the CDR3 is TGTGCCAGCAGTTTCCGAGCGGGAGCGTACGAGCAGTACTTC. Encoded protein: CASSFRAGAYEQYF.

J is TRBJ1-2 and V is TRBV15; D gene uncertain. This CDR3 has 14 residues. The V gene lost 0 bases and the J gene lost 4 bases, with 9 bases spanning the gap. Germline values: CDR1 LNHNV, CDR2 YYDKDF (reference sequence). CDR3 protein: CATSRDLATYGYTF. The CDR3 DNA reads as TGTGCCACCAGCAGAGATCTCGCTACCTATGGCTACACCTTC. The variable domain in full, completed from reference TRBV15 and TRBJ1-2, reads DAMVIQNPRYQVTQFGKPVTLSCSQTLNHNVMYWYQQKSSQAPKLLFHYYDKDFNNEADTPDNFQSRRPNTSFCFLDIRSPGLGDTAMYLCATSRDLATYGYTFGSGTRLTVV.

The chain combines TRBV15 with TRBJ2-7; no clear D gene. With 0 bases removed from V and 4 bases from J, the gap between germline ends came to 4 bases. This CDR3 is built from 12 residues. From germline, CDR1 is LNHNV and CDR2 YYDKDF (reference sequence). CDR3 DNA: TGTGCCACCAGCAGAGATTCTTACGAGCAGTACTTC. Its translation is CATSRDSYEQYF.

This clone was counted once. This chain joins TRBV19 and TRBJ2-7; 10 positions match TRBD1. Germline V gene lookup returns CDR1 LNHDA and CDR2 SQIVND (reference sequence). This CDR3 has 15 residues. Trimming cost V 6 bases and J 2 bases; bases outside gene matches: 7. This CDR3 is CASRRTGGTPYEQYF. The CDR3 DNA is TGTGCCAGTAGGAGGACAGGGGGTACCCCCTACGAGCAGTACTTC.

The chain carries TRBV5-8 and TRBJ2-1; 14 bases align to TRBD2. There are 16 residues in the CDR3. CDR1 and CDR2 from the germline V gene are SGHTS and YDEGEE. The J segment lost 10 bases and the V segment lost 1 base, leaving 7 bases of the junction unmatched. The CDR3 nucleotides read TGTGCCAGCAGCTTGACGGGACTAGCGGGAGTAGAGGAGCAGTTCTTC. It translates to CASSLTGLAGVEEQFF.

The V gene is TRBV11-3, the J gene TRBJ1-1; tentatively, D is TRBD1 (6 bases). Germline CDR1 is SGHNT and CDR2 is YENEEA. The CDR3 loop spans 14 amino acids. The ends were cut back, 1 base at V and 4 bases at J, with 10 bases in the middle. CDR3 amino acids: CASSLGGGPTEAFF. In DNA, the CDR3 is TGTGCCAGCAGCTTAGGTGGGGGCCCCACTGAAGCTTTCTTT.

The chain carries TRBV18 and TRBJ1-1; 8 bases fit TRBD1. Trimming at V came to 4 bases and at J to 5 bases, leaving 6 bases not matched to a gene. CDR1 is KGHSH and CDR2 is LQKENI in the germline V gene. The CDR3 has 14 residues. In DNA, the CDR3 is TGTGCCAGCTCACTCGGACAGGGTATGACTGAAGCTTTCTTT. It translates to CASSLGQGMTEAFF.

V usage is TRBV12-5 and J usage is TRBJ2-7, with TRBD2 identical over 11 bases. The germline CDR1 and CDR2 sequences are LGHNT and FRNRAP. The CDR3 is made up of 16 amino acids. V dropped 5 bases and J dropped 3; count of bases not matched to a gene: 9. The CDR3 spells CASGAVAGGPVYEQYF. CDR3 nucleotides: TGTGCTAGTGGTGCTGTAGCGGGAGGGCCTGTCTACGAGCAGTACTTC. Together with reference TRBV12-5 and TRBJ2-7, the CDR3 gives the full variable domain: DARVTQTPRHKVTEMGQEVTMRCQPILGHNTVFWYRQTMMQGLELLAYFRNRAPLDDSGMPKDRFSAEMPDATLATLKIQPSEPRDSAVYFCASGAVAGGPVYEQYFGPGTRLTVT.

The V and J genes are TRBV5-5 and TRBJ2-4; the D gene is possibly TRBD2 (6 bases). The V end was cut by 0 bases, the J end by 9 bases, with 22 bases between. This CDR3 contains 17 residues. Germline V gene lookup returns CDR1 SGHKS and CDR2 YYEKEE (reference sequence). CDR3: CASSLGGVGVQKGIQYF. CDR3 bases: TGTGCCAGCAGCTTGGGGGGGGTTGGGGTCCAAAAAGGCATTCAGTACTTC.

The CDR3 DNA reads as TGTGCCAGCAGTTACTCGACGGGAGGCGGACGGGAGACCCAGTACTTC. It translates to CASSYSTGGGRETQYF. J is TRBJ2-5 and V is TRBV6-5, with 7 bases that match TRBD2. J gave up 5 bases and V 0 bases, and 9 bases lay outside the gene matches. Germline CDR1 is MNHEY and CDR2 is SVGAGI. The CDR3 loop spans 16 amino acids.